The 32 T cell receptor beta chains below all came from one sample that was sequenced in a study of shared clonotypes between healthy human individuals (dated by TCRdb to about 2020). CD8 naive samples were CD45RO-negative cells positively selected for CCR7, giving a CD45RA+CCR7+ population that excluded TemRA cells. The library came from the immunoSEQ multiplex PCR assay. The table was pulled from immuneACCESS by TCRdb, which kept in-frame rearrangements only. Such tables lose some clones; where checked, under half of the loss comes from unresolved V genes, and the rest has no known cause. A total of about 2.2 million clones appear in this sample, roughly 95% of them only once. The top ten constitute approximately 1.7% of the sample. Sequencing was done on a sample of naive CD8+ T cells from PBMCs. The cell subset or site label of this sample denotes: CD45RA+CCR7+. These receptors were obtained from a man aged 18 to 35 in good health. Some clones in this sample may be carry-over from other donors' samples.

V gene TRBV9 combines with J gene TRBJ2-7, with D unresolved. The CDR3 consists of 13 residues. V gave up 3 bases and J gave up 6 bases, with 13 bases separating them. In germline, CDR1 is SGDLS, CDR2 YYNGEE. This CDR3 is CASSALALGEQYF. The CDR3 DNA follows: TGTGCCAGCAGCGCATTAGCATTGGGCGAGCAGTACTTC. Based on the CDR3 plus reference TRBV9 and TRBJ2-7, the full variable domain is DSGVTQTPKHLITATGQRVTLRCSPRSGDLSVYWYQQSLDQGLQFLIQYYNGEERAKGNILERFSAQQFPDLHSELNLSSLELGDSALYFCASSALALGEQYFGPGTRLTVT.

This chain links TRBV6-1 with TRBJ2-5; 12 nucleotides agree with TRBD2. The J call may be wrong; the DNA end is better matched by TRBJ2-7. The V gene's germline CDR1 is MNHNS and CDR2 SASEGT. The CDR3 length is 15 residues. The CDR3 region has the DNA TGTGCCAGCAGTGCGGGACTAGCGGGCTCCTACGAGCAGTACTTC. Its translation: CASSAGLAGSYEQYF.

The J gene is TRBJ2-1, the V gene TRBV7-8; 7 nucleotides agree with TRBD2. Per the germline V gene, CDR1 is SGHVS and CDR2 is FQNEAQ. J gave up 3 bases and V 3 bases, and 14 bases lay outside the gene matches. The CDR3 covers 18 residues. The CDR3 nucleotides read TGTGCCAGCAGCTTGTCCGGAGTAGCGGGTCTCTTCTACAATGAGCAGTTCTTC. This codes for CASSLSGVAGLFYNEQFF.

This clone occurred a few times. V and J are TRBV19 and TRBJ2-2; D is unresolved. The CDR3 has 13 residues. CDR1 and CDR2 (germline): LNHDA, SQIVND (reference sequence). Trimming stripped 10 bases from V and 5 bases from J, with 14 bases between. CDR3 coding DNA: TGTGCCACCTTCGACTTCGAAACCGGGGAGCTGTTTTTT. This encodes CATFDFETGELFF.

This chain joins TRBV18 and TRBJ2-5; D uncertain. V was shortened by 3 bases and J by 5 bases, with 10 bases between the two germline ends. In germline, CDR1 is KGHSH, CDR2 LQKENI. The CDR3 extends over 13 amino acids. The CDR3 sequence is CASSPTEWETQYF. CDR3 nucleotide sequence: TGTGCCAGCTCACCTACGGAGTGGGAGACCCAGTACTTC. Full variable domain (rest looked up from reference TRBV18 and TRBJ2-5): NAGVMQNPRHLVRRRGQEARLRCSPMKGHSHVYWYRQLPEEGLKFMVYLQKENIIDESGMPKERFSAEFPKEGPSILRIQQVVRGDSAAYFCASSPTEWETQYFGPGTRLLVL.

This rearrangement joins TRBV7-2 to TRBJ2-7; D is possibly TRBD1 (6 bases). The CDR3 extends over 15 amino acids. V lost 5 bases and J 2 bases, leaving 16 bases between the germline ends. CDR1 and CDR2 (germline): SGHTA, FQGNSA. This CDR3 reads CASSTRGTDPYEQYF. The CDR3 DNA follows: TGTGCCAGCAGCACAAGGGGGACCGACCCCTACGAGCAGTACTTC.

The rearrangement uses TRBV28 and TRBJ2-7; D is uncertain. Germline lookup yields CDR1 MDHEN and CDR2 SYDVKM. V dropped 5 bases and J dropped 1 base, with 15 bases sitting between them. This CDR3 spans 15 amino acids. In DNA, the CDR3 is TGTGCCAGCAGTACAAGGGCGTCCTATTCCTACGAGCAGTACTTC. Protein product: CASSTRASYSYEQYF.

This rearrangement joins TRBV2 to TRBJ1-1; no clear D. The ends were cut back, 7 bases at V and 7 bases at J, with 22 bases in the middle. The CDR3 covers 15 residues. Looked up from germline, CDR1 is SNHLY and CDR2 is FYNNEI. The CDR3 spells CASIGVDGLHGEAFF. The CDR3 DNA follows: TGTGCCAGCATTGGGGTGGACGGTCTACATGGTGAAGCTTTCTTT.

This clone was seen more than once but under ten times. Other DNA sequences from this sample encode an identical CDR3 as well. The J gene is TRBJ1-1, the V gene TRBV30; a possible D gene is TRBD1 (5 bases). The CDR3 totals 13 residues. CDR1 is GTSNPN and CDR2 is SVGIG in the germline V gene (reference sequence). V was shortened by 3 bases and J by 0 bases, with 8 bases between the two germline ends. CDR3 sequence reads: CAWSDRLNTEAFF. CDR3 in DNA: TGTGCCTGGAGCGACAGACTGAACACTGAAGCTTTCTTT. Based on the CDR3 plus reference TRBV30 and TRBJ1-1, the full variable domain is SQTIHQWPATLVQPVGSPLSLECTVEGTSNPNLYWYRQAAGRGLQLLFYSVGIGQISSEVPQNLSASRPQDRQFILSSKKLLLSDSGFYLCAWSDRLNTEAFFGQGTRLTVV.

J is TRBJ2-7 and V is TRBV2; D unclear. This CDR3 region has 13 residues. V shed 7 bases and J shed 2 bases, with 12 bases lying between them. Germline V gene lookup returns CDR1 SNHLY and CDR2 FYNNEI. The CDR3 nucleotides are TGTGCCAGCACCCACTCATTCGCCTACGAGCAGTACTTC. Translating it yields CASTHSFAYEQYF.

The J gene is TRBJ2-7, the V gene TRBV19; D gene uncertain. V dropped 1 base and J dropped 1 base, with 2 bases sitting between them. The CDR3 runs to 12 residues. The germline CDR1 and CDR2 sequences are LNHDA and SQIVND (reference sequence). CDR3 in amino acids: CASSIVSYEQYF. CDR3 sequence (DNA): TGTGCCAGTAGTATAGTTTCCTACGAGCAGTACTTC.

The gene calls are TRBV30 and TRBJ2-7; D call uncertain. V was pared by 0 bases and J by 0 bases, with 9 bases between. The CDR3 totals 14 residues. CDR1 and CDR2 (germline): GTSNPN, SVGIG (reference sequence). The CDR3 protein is CAWSVPTNSYEQYF. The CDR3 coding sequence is TGTGCCTGGAGTGTACCTACAAACTCCTACGAGCAGTACTTC.

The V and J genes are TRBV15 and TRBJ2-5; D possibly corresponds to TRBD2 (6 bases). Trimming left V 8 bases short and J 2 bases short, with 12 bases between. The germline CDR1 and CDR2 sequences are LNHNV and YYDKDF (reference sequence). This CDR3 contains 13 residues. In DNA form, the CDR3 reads TGTGCCACCCGGACTACGGGACAAGAGACCCAGTACTTC. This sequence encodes CATRTTGQETQYF.

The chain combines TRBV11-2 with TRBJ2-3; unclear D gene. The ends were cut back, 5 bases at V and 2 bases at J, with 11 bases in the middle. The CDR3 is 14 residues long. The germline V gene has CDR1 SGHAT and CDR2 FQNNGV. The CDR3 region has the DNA TGTGCCAGCAGCCTGGGCTTTTACACAGATACGCAGTATTTT. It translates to CASSLGFYTDTQYF.

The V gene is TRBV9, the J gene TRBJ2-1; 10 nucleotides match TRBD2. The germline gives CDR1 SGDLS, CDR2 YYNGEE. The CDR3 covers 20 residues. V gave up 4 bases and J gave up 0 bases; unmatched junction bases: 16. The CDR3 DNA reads TGTGCCAGCAGCCCCCGGGTGGTAGCGGGAGGTCCGAGCTCCTACAATGAGCAGTTCTTC. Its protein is CASSPRVVAGGPSSYNEQFF.

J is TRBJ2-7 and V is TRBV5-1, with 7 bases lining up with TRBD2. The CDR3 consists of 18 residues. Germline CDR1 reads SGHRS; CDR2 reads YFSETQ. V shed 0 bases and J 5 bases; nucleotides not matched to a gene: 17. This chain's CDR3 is CASSLDLWGRAGGHEQYF. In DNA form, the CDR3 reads TGCGCCAGCAGCTTGGATCTGTGGGGGAGGGCCGGAGGTCACGAGCAGTACTTC.

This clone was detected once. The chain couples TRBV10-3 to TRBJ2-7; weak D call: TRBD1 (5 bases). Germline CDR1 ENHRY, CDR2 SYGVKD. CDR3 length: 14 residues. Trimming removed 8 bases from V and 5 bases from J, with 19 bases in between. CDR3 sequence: CAIAAGFPSNEQYF. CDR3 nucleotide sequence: TGTGCCATCGCGGCAGGGTTCCCCTCAAACGAGCAGTACTTC.

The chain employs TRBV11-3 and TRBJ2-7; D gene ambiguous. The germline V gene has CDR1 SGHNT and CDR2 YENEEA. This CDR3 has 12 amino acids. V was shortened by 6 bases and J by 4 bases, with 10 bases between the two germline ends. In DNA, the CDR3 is TGTGCCAGCAGTCACGGATCATACGAGCAGTACTTC. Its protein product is CASSHGSYEQYF.

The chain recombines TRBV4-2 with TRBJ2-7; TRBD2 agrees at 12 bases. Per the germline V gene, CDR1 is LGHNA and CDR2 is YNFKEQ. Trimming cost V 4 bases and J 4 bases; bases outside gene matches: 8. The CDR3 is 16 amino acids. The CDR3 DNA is TGTGCCAGCAGCCCCGCGACTAGCGGGAGATCTTACGAGCAGTACTTC. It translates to CASSPATSGRSYEQYF.

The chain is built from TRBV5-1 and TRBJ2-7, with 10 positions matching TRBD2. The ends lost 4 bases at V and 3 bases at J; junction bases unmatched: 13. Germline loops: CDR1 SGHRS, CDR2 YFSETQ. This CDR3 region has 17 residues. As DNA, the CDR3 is TGCGCCAGCAGCCCCCGACTAGCGGGCCTCGAAAGCTACGAGCAGTACTTC. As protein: CASSPRLAGLESYEQYF.

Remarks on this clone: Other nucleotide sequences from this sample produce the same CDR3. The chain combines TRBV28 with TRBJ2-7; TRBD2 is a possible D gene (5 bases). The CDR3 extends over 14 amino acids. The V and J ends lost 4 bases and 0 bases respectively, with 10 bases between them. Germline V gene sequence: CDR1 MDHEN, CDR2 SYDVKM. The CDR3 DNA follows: TGTGCCAGCAGTTCAACGGGGAGCTCCTACGAGCAGTACTTC. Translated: CASSSTGSSYEQYF.

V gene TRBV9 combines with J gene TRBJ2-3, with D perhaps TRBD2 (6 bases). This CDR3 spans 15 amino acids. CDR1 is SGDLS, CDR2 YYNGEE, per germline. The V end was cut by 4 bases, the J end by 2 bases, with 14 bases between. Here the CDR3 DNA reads TGTGCCAGCAGCTGGACTAAATATGACACAGATACGCAGTATTTT. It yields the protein CASSWTKYDTDTQYF.

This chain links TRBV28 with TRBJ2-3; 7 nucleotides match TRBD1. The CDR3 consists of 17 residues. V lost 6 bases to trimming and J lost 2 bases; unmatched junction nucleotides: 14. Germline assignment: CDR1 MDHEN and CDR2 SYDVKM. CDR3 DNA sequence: TGTGCCAGCAGCAGACGTTTTCTCGACAGGGCCACAGATACGCAGTATTTT. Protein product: CASSRRFLDRATDTQYF.

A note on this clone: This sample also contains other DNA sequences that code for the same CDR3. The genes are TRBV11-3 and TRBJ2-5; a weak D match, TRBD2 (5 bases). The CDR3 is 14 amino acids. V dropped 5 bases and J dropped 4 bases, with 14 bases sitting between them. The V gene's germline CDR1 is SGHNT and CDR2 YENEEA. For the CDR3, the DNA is TGTGCCAGCAGCCTATCGGGGTCAGGAGAGACCCAGTACTTC. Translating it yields CASSLSGSGETQYF.

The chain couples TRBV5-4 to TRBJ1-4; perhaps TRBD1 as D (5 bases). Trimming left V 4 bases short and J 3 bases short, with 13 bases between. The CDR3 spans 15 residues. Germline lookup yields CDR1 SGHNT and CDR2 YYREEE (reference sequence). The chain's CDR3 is CASSTTGLSNEKLFF. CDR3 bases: TGTGCCAGCAGCACCACAGGTCTTTCTAATGAAAAACTGTTTTTT.

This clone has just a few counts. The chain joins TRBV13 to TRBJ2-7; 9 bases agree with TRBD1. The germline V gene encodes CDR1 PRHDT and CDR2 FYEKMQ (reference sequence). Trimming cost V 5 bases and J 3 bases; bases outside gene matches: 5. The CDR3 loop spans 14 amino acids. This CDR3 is CASSNRDRDYEQYF. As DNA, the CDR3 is TGTGCCAGCAGCAACCGGGACAGGGACTACGAGCAGTACTTC.

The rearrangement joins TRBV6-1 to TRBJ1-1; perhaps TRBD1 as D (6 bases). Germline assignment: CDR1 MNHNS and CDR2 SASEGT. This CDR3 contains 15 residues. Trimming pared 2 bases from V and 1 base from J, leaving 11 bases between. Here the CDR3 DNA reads TGTGCCAGCAGTGAATACAGGGCAAGGAACACTGAAGCTTTCTTT. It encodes CASSEYRARNTEAFF.

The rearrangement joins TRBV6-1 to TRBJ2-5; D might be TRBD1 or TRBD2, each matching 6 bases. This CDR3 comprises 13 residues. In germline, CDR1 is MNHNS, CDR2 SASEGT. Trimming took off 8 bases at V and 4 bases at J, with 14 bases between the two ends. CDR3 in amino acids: CASGGQGIETQYF. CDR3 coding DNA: TGTGCCAGCGGGGGGCAGGGGATAGAGACCCAGTACTTC.

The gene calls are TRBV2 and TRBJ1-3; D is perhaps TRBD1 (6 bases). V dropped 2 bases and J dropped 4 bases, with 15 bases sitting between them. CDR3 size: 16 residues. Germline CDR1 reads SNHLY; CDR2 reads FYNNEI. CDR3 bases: TGTGCCAGCAGTGAATCGGACAGCTACCTAGGAAACACCATATATTTT. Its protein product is CASSESDSYLGNTIYF.

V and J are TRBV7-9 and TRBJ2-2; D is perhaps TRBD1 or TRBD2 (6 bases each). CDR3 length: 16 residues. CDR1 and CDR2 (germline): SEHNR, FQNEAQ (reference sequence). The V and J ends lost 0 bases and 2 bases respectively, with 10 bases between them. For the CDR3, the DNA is TGTGCCAGCAGCTTAGCGGGGGGCTCAAACACCGGGGAGCTGTTTTTT. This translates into CASSLAGGSNTGELFF. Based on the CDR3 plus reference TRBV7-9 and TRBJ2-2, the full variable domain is DTGVSQNPRHKITKRGQNVTFRCDPISEHNRLYWYRQTLGQGPEFLTYFQNEAQLEKSRLLSDRFSAERPKGSFSTLEIQRTEQGDSAMYLCASSLAGGSNTGELFFGEGSRLTVL.

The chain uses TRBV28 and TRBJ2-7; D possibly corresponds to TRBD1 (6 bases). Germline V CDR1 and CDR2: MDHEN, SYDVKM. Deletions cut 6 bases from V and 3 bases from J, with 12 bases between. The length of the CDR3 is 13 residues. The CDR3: CASSTGSLYEQYF. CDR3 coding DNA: TGTGCCAGCAGCACAGGGTCCCTCTACGAGCAGTACTTC.

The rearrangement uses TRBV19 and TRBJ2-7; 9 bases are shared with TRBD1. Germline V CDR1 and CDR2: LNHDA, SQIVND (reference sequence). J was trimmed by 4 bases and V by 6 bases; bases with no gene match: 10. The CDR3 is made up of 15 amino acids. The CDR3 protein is CASSPPGQGRYEQYF. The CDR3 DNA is TGTGCCAGTAGCCCCCCGGGACAGGGACGTTACGAGCAGTACTTC.